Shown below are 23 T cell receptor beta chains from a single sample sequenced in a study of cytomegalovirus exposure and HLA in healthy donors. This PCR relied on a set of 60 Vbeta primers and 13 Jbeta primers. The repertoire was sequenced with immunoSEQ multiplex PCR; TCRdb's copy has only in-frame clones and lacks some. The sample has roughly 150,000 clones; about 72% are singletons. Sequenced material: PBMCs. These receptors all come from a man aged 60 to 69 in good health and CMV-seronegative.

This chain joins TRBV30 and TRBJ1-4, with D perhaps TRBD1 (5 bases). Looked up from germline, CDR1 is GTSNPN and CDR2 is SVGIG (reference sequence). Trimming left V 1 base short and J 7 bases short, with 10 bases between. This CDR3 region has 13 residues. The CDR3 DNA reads TGTGCCTGGAGTGAAACAGGTGGTGAAAAACTGTTTTTT. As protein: CAWSETGGEKLFF.

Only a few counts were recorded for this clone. CDR3 region: CASSEQGGEQYF. CDR3 nucleotides: TGTGCCAGCAGTGAACAGGGGGGTGAGCAGTACTTC. The chain uses TRBV6-1 and TRBJ2-7, with D possibly being TRBD1 (7 bases). Germline CDR1 MNHNS, CDR2 SASEGT. The V and J ends lost 2 bases and 7 bases respectively, with 9 bases between them. There are 12 residues in the CDR3.

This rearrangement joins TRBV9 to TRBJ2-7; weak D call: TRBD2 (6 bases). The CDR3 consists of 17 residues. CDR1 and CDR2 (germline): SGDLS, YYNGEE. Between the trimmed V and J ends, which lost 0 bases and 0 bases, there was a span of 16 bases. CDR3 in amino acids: CASSVGSGGASSYEQYF. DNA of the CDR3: TGTGCCAGCAGCGTAGGGTCCGGAGGGGCTAGCTCCTACGAGCAGTACTTC.

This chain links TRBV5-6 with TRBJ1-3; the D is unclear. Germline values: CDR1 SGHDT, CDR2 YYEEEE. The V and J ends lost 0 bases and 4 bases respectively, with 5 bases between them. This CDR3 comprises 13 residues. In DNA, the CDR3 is TGTGCCAGCAGCTTGGGGAGGGGAAACACCATATATTTT. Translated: CASSLGRGNTIYF.

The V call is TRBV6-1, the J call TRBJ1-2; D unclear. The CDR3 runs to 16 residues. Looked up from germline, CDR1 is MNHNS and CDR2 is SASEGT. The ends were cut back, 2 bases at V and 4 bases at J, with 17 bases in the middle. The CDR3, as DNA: TGTGCCAGCAGTGAATCGGGGAGGGTCTCTCGCTATGGCTACACCTTC. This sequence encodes CASSESGRVSRYGYTF.

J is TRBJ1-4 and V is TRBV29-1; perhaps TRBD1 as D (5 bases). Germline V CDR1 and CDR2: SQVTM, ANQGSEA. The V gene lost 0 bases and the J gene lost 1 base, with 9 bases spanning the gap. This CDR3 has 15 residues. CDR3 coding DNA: TGCAGCGTTGAAGATCTCCAGGGAACTAATGAAAAACTGTTTTTT. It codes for CSVEDLQGTNEKLFF.

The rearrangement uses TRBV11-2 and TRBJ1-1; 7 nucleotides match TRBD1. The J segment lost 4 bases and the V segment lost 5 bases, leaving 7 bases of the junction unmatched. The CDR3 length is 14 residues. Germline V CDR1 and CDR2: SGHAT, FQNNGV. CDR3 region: CASSLRDSGTEAFF. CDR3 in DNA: TGTGCCAGCAGCCTCCGGGACAGTGGCACTGAAGCTTTCTTT.

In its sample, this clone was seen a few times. The CDR3 region is CASSERTGGDEKLFF. The CDR3 DNA follows: TGTGCCAGCAGTGAGAGGACAGGGGGCGATGAAAAACTGTTTTTT. The chain joins TRBV2 to TRBJ1-4, with TRBD1 identical over 11 bases. The V and J ends lost 3 bases and 6 bases, in that order; junction bases with no gene match: 3. Germline V gene data show CDR1 as SNHLY and CDR2 as FYNNEI. The CDR3 extends over 15 amino acids.

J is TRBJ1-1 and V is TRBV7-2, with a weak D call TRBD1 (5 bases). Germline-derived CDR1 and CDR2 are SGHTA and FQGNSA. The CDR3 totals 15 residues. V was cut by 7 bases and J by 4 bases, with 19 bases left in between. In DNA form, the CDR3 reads TGTGCCAGCACCTCCTGGGAGGGGAAGAGCACTGAAGCTTTCTTT. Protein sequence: CASTSWEGKSTEAFF.

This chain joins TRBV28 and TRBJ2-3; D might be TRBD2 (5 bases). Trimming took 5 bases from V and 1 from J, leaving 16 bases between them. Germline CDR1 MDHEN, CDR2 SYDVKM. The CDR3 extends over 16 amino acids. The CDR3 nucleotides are TGTGCCAGCAGTGCACGAGGGTTGAGAGGCACAGATACGCAGTATTTT. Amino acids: CASSARGLRGTDTQYF. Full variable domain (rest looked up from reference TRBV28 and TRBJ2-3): DVKVTQSSRYLVKRTGEKVFLECVQDMDHENMFWYRQDPGLGLRLIYFSYDVKMKEKGDIPEGYSVSREKKERFSLILESASTNQTSMYLCASSARGLRGTDTQYFGPGTRLTVL.

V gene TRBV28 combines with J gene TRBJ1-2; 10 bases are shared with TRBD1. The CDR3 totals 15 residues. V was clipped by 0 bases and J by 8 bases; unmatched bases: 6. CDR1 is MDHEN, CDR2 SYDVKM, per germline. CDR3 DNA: TGTGCCAGCAGTTTATGGGCGGGACAGGGGAACGGCTACACCTTC. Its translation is CASSLWAGQGNGYTF.

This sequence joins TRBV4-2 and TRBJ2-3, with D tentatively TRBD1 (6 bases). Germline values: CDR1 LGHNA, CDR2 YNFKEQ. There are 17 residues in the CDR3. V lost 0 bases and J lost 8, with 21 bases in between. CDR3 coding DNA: TGTGCCAGCAGCCAAGAAGCTGAACAGGGTAAGGAAACTACGCAGTATTTT. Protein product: CASSQEAEQGKETTQYF.

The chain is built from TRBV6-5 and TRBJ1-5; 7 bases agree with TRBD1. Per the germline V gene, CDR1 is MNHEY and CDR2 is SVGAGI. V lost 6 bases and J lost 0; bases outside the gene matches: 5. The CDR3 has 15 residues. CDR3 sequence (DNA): TGTGCCAGCAGAGGGGACAGTCGTAGCAATCAGCCCCAGCATTTT. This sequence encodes CASRGDSRSNQPQHF.

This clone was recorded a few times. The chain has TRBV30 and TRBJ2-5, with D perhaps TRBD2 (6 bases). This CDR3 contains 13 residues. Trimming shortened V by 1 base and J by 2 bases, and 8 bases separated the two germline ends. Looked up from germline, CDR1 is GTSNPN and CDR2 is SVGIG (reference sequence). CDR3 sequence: CAWSGLAQETQYF. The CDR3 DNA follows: TGTGCCTGGAGTGGCCTAGCGCAAGAGACCCAGTACTTC.

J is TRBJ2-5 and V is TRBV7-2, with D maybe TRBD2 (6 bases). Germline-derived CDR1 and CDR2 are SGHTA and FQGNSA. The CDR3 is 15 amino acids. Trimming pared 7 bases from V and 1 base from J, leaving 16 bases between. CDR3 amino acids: CASTLSGTVQETQYF. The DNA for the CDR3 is TGTGCCAGCACCCTTAGCGGAACCGTCCAAGAGACCCAGTACTTC.

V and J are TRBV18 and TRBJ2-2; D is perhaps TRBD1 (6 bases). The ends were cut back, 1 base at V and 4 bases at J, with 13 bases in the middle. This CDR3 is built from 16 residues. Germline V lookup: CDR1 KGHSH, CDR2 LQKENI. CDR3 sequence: CASSPQGDDFTGELFF. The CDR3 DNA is TGTGCCAGCTCACCACAGGGGGATGACTTCACCGGGGAGCTGTTTTTT.

The CDR3 nucleotides are TGTGCCAGCAGCCCAGGGACAGGGTCTACCGGGGAGCTGTTTTTT. It translates to CASSPGTGSTGELFF. The gene calls are TRBV6-4 and TRBJ2-2; 9 nucleotides match TRBD1. CDR1 is MRHNA and CDR2 is SNTAGT in the germline V gene. The length of the CDR3 is 15 residues. J was trimmed by 5 bases and V by 6 bases; bases with no gene match: 7.

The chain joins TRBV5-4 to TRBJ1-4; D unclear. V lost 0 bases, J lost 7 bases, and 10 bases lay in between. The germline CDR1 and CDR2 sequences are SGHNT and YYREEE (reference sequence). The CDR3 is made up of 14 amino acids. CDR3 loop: CASSLEPQAEKLFF. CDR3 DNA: TGTGCCAGCAGCTTGGAACCCCAGGCTGAAAAACTGTTTTTT.

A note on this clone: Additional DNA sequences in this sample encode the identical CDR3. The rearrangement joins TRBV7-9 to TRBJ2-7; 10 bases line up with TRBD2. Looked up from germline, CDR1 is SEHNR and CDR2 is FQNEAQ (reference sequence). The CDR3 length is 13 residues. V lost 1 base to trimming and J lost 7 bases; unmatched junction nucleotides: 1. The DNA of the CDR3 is TGTGCCAGCAGCTTAGGGACTAGCGGAGAGCAGTACTTC. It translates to CASSLGTSGEQYF.

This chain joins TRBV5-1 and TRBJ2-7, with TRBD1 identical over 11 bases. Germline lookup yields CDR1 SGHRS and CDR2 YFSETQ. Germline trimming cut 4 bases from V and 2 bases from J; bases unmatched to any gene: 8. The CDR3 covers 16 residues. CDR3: CASSPEPGQGAYEQYF. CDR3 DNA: TGCGCCAGCAGCCCTGAACCGGGACAGGGGGCCTACGAGCAGTACTTC.

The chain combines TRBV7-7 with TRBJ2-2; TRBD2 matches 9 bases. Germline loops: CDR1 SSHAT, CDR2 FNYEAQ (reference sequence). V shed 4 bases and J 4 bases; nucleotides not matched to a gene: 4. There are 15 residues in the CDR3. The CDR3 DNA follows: TGTGCCAGCAGCTCGCCTAGCGGGATCACCGGGGAGCTGTTTTTT. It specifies CASSSPSGITGELFF.

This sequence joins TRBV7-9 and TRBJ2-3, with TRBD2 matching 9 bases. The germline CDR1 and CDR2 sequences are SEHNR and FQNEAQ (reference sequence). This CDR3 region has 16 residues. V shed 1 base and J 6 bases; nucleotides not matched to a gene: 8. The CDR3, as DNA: TGTGCCAGCAGCTTAGGTAGCGGGGGAGTATCCGATACGCAGTATTTT. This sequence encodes CASSLGSGGVSDTQYF.

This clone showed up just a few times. The CDR3 is CASSQAQTNYGYTF. As DNA, the CDR3 is TGCGCCAGCAGCCAGGCTCAGACTAACTATGGCTACACCTTC. The rearrangement uses TRBV5-1 and TRBJ1-2; D is ambiguous. Germline values: CDR1 SGHRS, CDR2 YFSETQ. V dropped 4 bases and J dropped 0 bases, with 10 bases sitting between them. There are 14 residues in the CDR3.